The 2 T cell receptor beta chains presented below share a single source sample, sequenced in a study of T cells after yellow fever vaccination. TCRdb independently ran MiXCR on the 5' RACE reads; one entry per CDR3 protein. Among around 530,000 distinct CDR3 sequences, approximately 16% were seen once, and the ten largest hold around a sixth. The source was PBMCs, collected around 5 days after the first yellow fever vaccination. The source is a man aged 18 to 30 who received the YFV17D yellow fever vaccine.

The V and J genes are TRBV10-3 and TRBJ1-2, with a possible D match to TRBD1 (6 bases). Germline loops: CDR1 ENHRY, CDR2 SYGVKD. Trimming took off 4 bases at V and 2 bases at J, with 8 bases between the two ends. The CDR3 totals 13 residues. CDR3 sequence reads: CAISVDSNYGYTF. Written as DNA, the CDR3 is TGTGCCATCAGTGTGGACAGCAACTATGGCTACACCTTC.

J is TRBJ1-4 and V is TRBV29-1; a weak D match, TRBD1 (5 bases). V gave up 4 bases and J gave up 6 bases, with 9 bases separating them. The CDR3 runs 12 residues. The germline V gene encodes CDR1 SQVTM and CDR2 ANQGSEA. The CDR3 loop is CSVVLTDEKLFF. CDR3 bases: TGCAGCGTTGTGCTGACAGATGAAAAACTGTTTTTT.